The 5 T cell receptor beta chains presented below share a single source sample, sequenced in a study of cytomegalovirus exposure and HLA in healthy donors (dated by TCRdb to the late 2010s). The receptor library was made with the immunoSEQ multiplex PCR assay. For the multiplex PCR, a mixture combining 60 forward primers for TCR Vbeta segments and 13 reverse primers for TCR Jbeta segments was used. As stored in TCRdb, this immuneACCESS dataset retains in-frame rearrangements with V and J assigned. A fraction of the clones does not appear; measured against another copy, unresolved V genes explain less than half of the discrepancy, and the remainder lacks a known reason. The sample includes 200,000 or so clones, with around 83% observed a single time. 1.4% of the sample rests with the top ten. The sample taken for sequencing was PBMCs. These receptors all stem from a girl aged 5-17 years in good health and CMV-seronegative.

The chain employs TRBV5-6 and TRBJ1-6; possible D gene TRBD1, 5 bases. Germline loops: CDR1 SGHDT, CDR2 YYEEEE. The CDR3 has 14 residues. The V end was cut by 1 base, the J end by 14 bases, with 16 bases between. CDR3 sequence (DNA): TGTGCCAGCAGCTTGCAGCAGGGCCTGGTGGCCCTCCACTTT. The encoded protein is CASSLQQGLVALHF.

This rearrangement joins TRBV9 to TRBJ2-3; D remains unclear. Germline V CDR1 and CDR2: SGDLS, YYNGEE. The CDR3 spans 15 residues. Trimming cost V 0 bases and J 3 bases, with 11 bases left between them. The CDR3 DNA follows: TGTGCCAGCAGCGTAGGGTCGGGTCTTACAGATACGCAGTATTTT. Residues: CASSVGSGLTDTQYF.

The chain couples TRBV30 to TRBJ1-1; unclear D gene. This CDR3 is 18 amino acids long. The ends were cut back, 2 bases at V and 5 bases at J, with 27 bases in the middle. From germline, CDR1 is GTSNPN and CDR2 SVGIG (reference sequence). The chain's CDR3 is CAWSPLLSGRLGRTEAFF. Here the CDR3 DNA reads TGTGCCTGGAGTCCCCTTTTGTCCGGGCGGCTGGGGAGAACTGAAGCTTTCTTT.

This chain connects TRBV16 to TRBJ2-7; 8 bases are shared with TRBD1. V was clipped by 4 bases and J by 3 bases; unmatched bases: 8. The CDR3 is 15 amino acids. The germline V gene has CDR1 KGHSY and CDR2 FQNENV. CDR3 nucleotides: TGTGCCAGCAGCCTTGGACAGGGTATACTCTACGAGCAGTACTTC. As protein: CASSLGQGILYEQYF.

The chain recombines TRBV7-2 with TRBJ1-2; D might be TRBD1 (5 bases). Trimming removed 6 bases at V and 8 bases at J, with 16 bases between. Germline V lookup: CDR1 SGHTA, CDR2 FQGNSA. The CDR3 is made up of 13 amino acids. CDR3 region: CASRNPSQGGYTF. The CDR3 DNA follows: TGTGCCAGCAGGAACCCTAGTCAGGGCGGCTACACCTTC.